A selection of T cell receptor beta chains follows, all from one sample in a study of blood T cell repertoires in COVID-19. Only in-frame clones appear in the TCRdb table, and some are missing; sequencing was by immunoSEQ multiplex PCR. The data contain about 47,000 clones, approximately 86% of them seen just once; the ten biggest clones take up 15%. What was sequenced was peripheral blood. The receptors were sampled from a man between 60 and 70 years old with active COVID-19. CDR3s include the opening cysteine and the closing phenylalanine or tryptophan. The D gene is left open where the match is weak. The size of a clone is reported for some rows only, either as once, few or many, or as a class for expanded clones.

CDR3aa,CDR3nt,d_gene,j_gene,abundance,v_gene
CASSLAGLAGANVLTF,TGCGCCAGCAGCTTGGCGGGACTGGCTGGGGCCAACGTCCTGACTTTC,NA,TRBJ2-6,few,TRBV5-1
CATSTGGIEKLFF,TGTGCCACCAGTACGGGGGGGATAGAAAAACTGTTTTTT,NA,TRBJ1-4,NA,TRBV15
CASSLLDRGLYF,TGTGCCAGCAGTTTATTGGACAGGGGGCTTTACTTC,TRBD1,TRBJ2-4,NA,TRBV28
CASRHNRDHNEKLFF,TGTGCCAGCAGGCACAACAGGGACCATAATGAAAAACTGTTTTTT,NA,TRBJ1-4,NA,TRBV5-8
CAVKDKANTEAFF,TGTGCCGTCAAAGACAAGGCGAACACTGAAGCTTTCTTT,NA,TRBJ1-1,NA,TRBV10-3
CASSQRGGNTEAFF,TGTGCCAGCAGTCAAAGGGGAGGGAACACTGAAGCTTTCTTT,NA,TRBJ1-1,NA,TRBV6-5
CASSYSQGVTEAFF,TGTGCCAGCAGTTACTCGCAGGGTGTCACTGAAGCTTTCTTT,NA,TRBJ1-1,NA,TRBV6-5
CASSQVYGGTDYGYTF,TGCGCCAGCAGCCAAGTTTACGGGGGGACGGACTATGGCTACACCTTC,NA,TRBJ1-2,NA,TRBV4-3
CASSSKTSGRLSYNEQFF,TGTGCCAGCAGCTCGAAGACTAGCGGGAGACTTTCCTACAATGAGCAGTTCTTC,TRBD2,TRBJ2-1,NA,TRBV5-4
CASSVQGSHQETQYF,TGTGCCAGCAGCGTACAGGGAAGTCACCAAGAGACCCAGTACTTC,NA,TRBJ2-5,NA,TRBV2
CASSQVAGAEQYF,TGTGCCAGCAGCCAGGTAGCGGGAGCCGAGCAGTACTTC,TRBD2,TRBJ2-7,once,TRBV4-2